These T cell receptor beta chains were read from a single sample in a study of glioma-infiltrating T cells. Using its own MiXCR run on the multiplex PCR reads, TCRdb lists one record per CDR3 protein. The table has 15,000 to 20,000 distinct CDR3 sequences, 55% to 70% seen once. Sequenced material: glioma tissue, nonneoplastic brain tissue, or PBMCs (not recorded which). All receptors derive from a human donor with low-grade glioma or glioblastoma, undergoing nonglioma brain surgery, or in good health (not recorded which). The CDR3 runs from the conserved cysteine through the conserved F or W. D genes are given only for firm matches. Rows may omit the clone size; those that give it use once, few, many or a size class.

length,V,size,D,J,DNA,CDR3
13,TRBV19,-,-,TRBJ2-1,TGTGCCAGTAGTATGGAAGGGGCTTTTGAGCAGTTCTTC,CASSMEGAFEQFF
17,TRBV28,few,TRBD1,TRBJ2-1,TGTGCCAGCAGTTTCCCCCTGGGACAGGTCTCCTACAATGAGCAGTTCTTC,CASSFPLGQVSYNEQFF
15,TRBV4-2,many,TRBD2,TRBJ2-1,TGTGCCAGCAGCCAAGCGGGGGGCTCCTACAATGAGCAGTTCTTC,CASSQAGGSYNEQFF
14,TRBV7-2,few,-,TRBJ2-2,TGTGCCAGCAGCTTAGCGGGTGGATCCGGGGAGCTGTTTTTT,CASSLAGGSGELFF
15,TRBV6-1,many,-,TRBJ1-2,TGTGCCAGCAGTTTAGGGGGTGGGGGTAGAGATGGCTACACCTTC,CASSLGGGGRDGYTF
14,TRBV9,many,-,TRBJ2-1,TGTGCCAGCAGCGGGGGTTCAACCGGCAATGAGCAGTTCTTC,CASSGGSTGNEQFF
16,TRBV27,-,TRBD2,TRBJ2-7,TGTGCCAGCAGTTATGCCGGGACTACCGCCCGATACGAGCAGTACTTC,CASSYAGTTARYEQYF
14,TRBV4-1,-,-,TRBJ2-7,TGTGCCAGCAGCCCCGATGACAGGAGCGACGAGCAGTACTTC,CASSPDDRSDEQYF
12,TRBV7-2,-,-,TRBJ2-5,TGTGCCAGCAGCCCTTACGACGACCGGCTATACTTC,CASSPYDDRLYF
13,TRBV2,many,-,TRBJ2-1,TGTGCCAGCAGGTTCGCAAGTGCCAATGAGCAGTTCTTC,CASRFASANEQFF
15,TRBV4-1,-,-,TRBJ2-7,TGCGCCAGCAGCCAAGACATATCGGGGAACTACGAGCAGTACTTC,CASSQDISGNYEQYF
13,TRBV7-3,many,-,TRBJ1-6,TGTGCCAGCAGCTTATCCAGGAATTCACCCCTCCACTTT,CASSLSRNSPLHF
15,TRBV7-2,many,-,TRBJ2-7,TGTGCCAGCAGCTTAAATGGCGGGTGGACCTACGAGCAGTACTTC,CASSLNGGWTYEQYF
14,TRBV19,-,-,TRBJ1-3,TGTGCCAGCCTGATTGATGCCTCTGGAAACTCCATATATTTT,CASLIDASGNSIYF
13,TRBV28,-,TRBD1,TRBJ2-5,TGTGCCAGCAGTCCTGACAGGGTGGAGACCCAGTACTTC,CASSPDRVETQYF
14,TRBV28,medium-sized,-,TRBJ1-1,TGTGCCAGCAGATCTGGAGGTGGGGACACTGAAGCTTTCTTT,CASRSGGGDTEAFF
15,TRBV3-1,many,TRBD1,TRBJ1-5,TGTGCCAGCACCTCTTCCGACAGGGCCAATCAGCCCCAGCATTTT,CASTSSDRANQPQHF
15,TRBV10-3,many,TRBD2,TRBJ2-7,TGTGCCATCAGCCTGACTAGCGGGGGAACGAGGGAGCAGTACTTC,CAISLTSGGTREQYF
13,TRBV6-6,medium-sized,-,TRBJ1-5,TGTGCCAGCAGTTACTCGCGAGGTCAGCCCCAGCATTTT,CASSYSRGQPQHF
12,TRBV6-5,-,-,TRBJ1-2,TGTGCCAGCAGTGAAGGCAGCTATGGCTACACCTTC,CASSEGSYGYTF
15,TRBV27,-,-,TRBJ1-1,TGTGCCACCGCCCTCCGGGGGTCGGGGGGGACTGAAGCTTTCTTT,CATALRGSGGTEAFF
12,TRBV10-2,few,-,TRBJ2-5,TGCGCCAGCAACGACTGGCAAGAGACCCAGTACTTC,CASNDWQETQYF
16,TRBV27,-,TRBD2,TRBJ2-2,TGTGCCAGCAGTCTCTGGACTAGCTCAGGCACCGGGGAGCTGTTTTTT,CASSLWTSSGTGELFF
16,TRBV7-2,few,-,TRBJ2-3,TGTGCCAGCAGGAATTTAGTTGCACGGAGCACAGATACGCAGTATTTT,CASRNLVARSTDTQYF
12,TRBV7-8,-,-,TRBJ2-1,TGTGCCAGCAGCTTCGACTACAATGAGCAGTTCTTC,CASSFDYNEQFF
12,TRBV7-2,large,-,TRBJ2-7,TGTGCCAGCAGCTTAGGCAGGCTCGAGCAGTACTTC,CASSLGRLEQYF
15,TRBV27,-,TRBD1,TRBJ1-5,TGTGCCAGCAGTCCGACAGGGGAGGGCGATCAGCCCCAGCATTTT,CASSPTGEGDQPQHF
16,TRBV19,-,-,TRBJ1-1,TGTGCCAGAAGTATGAATCAAGGCAGCCGTTTCACTGAAGCTTTCTTT,CARSMNQGSRFTEAFF
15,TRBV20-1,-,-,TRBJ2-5,TGCAGTGCTAGAGATTACGGGGCCCCGAAGGAGACCCAGTACTTC,CSARDYGAPKETQYF
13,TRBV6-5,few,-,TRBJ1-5,TGTGCCAGCAGTTACTCTCAGCATCAGCCCCAGCATTTT,CASSYSQHQPQHF
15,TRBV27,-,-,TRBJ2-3,TGTGCCAGCAGTTTTATAGGGCTGGACACAGATACGCAGTATTTT,CASSFIGLDTDTQYF
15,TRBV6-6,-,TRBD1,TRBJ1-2,TGTGCCAGCAGTTACTCTTATGGGACAGGGGAAGGCTACACCTTC,CASSYSYGTGEGYTF
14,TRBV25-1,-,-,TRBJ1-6,TGTGCCAGCAGTGATTTTACAGGAAATTCACCCCTCCACTTT,CASSDFTGNSPLHF
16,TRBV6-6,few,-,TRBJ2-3,TGTGCCAGCAGTTCGACCAGACCCGGTGGGTCAGATACGCAGTATTTT,CASSSTRPGGSDTQYF
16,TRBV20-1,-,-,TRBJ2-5,TGCAGTGCTCCCCTTTACAACGGGGGACGGGAAGAGACCCAGTACTTC,CSAPLYNGGREETQYF
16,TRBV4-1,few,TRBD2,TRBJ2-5,TGCGCCAGCAGCCAAGGAGCGGGAGGAACGGGGGAGACCCAGTACTTC,CASSQGAGGTGETQYF
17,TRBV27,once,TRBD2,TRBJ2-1,TGTGCCAGCAGTTTACCCCTGACTAGCGGGAGACGAAATGGGCAGTTCTTC,CASSLPLTSGRRNGQFF
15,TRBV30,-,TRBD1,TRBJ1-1,TGTGCCTGGAGTCCCCTGACAGGGGTGAACACTGAAGCTTTCTTT,CAWSPLTGVNTEAFF
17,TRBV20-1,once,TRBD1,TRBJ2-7,TGCAGTGCTAGAGACGATCTAGGGGGCGCAAGACGCTACGAGCAGTACTTC,CSARDDLGGARRYEQYF
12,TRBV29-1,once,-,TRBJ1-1,TGCAGCGTTGAAGATCCGGCGCAGGAAGCTTTCTTT,CSVEDPAQEAFF
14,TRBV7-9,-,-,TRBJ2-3,TGTGCCAGCAGCTTAGCCAGGGAGTCAGATACGCAGTATTTT,CASSLARESDTQYF
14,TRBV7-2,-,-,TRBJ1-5,TGTGCCAGCAGCTTAAGGGATCCAGGTCAGCCCCAGCATTTT,CASSLRDPGQPQHF
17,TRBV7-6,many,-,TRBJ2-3,TGTGCCAGCAGCTTAGGAGGGTACCGTAGCGGCACAGATACGCAGTATTTT,CASSLGGYRSGTDTQYF
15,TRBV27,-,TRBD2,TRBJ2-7,TGTGCCAGCAAGGTGTCTGCTAGCGGCTTATACGGGCAGTACTTC,CASKVSASGLYGQYF
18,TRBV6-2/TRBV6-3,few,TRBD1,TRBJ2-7,TGTGCCAGCAGTTACCAACAGGGGCGAGTATTGTCGAGGTACGAGCAGTACTTC,CASSYQQGRVLSRYEQYF
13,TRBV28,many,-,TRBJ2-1,TGTGCCAGCAGTTTTATTGATTACAATGAGCAGTTCTTC,CASSFIDYNEQFF
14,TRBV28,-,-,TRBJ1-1,-,CASSSSGRNPEAFF